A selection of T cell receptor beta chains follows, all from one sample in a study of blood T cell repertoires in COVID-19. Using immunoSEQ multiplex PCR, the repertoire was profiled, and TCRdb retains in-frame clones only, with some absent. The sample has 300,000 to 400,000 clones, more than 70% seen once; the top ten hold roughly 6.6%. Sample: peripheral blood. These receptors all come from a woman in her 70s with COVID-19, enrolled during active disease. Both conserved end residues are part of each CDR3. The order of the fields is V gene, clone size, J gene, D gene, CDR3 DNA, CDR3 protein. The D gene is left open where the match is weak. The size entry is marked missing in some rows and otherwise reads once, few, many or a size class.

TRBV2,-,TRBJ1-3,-,TGTGCCAGCAGTCTTCTGACGAGAGGTGGAAACACCATATATTTT,CASSLLTRGGNTIYF
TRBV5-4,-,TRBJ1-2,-,TGTGCCAGCACCCGAGGCGCGGGGGCTTTTAACTATGGCTACACCTTC,CASTRGAGAFNYGYTF
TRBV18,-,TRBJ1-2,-,TGTGCCAGCTCACCGGAAGGAGCTAACTATGGCTACACCTTC,CASSPEGANYGYTF
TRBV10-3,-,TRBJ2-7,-,TGTGCCATCAGTGAGGTAATAGGAGGTCAGCCCTACGAGCAGTACTTC,CAISEVIGGQPYEQYF
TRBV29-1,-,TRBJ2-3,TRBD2,TGCAGCGTTGGGTTGGGACTAGCTCCAAATACGCAGTATTTT,CSVGLGLAPNTQYF
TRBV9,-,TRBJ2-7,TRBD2,TGTGCCAGCAGCACCAGAGCGGGGGGGCGCGAGCAGTACTTC,CASSTRAGGREQYF
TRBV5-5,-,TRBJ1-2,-,TGTGCCAGCAGCTTGGTTATGGAACGGGTCTATGGCTACACCTTC,CASSLVMERVYGYTF
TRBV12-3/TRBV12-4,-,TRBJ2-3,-,TGTGCCAGCAGTTCAGTAGCGCGAGATACGCAGTATTTT,CASSSVARDTQYF
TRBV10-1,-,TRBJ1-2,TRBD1,TGCGCCAGCAGCGACGGACAGGGAGACTATGGCTACACCTTC,CASSDGQGDYGYTF
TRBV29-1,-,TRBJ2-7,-,TGCAGCGTTGAGCTTTTCAGGGGCAGCTCCTACGAGCAGTACTTC,CSVELFRGSSYEQYF
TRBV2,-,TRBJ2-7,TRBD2,TGTGCCAGCAGTGTACGAGTTCTAGCGGGGGGAGCCTACGAGCAGTACTTC,CASSVRVLAGGAYEQYF
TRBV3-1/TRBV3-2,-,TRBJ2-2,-,TGTGCCAGCAGCCAAGAAATACTCTTCACCGGGGAGCTGTTTTTT,CASSQEILFTGELFF
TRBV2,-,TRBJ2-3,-,TGTGCCAGCAGTCGAGTAGCCACAGATACGCAGTATTTT,CASSRVATDTQYF
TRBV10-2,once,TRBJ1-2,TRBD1,TGCGCCAGCAGTGTCGAGACAGGGGGCAACTATGGCTACACCTTC,CASSVETGGNYGYTF